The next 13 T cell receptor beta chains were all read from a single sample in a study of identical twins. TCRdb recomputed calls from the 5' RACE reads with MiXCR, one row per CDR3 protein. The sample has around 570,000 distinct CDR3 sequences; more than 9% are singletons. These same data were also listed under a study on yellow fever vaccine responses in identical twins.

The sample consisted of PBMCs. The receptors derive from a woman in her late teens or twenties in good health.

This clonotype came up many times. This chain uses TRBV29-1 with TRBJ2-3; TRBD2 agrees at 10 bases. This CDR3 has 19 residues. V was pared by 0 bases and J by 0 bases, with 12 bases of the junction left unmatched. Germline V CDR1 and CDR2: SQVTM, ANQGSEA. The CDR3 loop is CSVEDQPSGGTTSTDTQYF. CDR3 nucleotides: TGCAGCGTTGAAGATCAACCTAGCGGGGGAACCACTAGCACAGATACGCAGTATTTT.

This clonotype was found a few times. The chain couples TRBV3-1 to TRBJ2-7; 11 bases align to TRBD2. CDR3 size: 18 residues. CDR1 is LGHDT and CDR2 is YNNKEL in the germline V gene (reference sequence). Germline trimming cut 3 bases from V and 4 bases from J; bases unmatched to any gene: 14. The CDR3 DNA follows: TGTGCCAGCAGCCATGGAACCCAAGGGACTAGCGGAAAGTACGAGCAGTACTTC. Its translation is CASSHGTQGTSGKYEQYF.

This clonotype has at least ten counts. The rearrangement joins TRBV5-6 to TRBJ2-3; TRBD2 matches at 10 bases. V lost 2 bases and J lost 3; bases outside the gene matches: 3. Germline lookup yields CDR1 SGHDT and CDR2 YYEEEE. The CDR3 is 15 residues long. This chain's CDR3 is CASSFWTSGTDTQYF. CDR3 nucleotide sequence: TGTGCCAGCAGCTTCTGGACTAGCGGTACAGATACGCAGTATTTT.

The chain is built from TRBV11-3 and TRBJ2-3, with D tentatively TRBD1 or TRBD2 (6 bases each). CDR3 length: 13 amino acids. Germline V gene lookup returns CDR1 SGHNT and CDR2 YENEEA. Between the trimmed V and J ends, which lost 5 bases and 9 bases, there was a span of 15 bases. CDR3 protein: CASSAGRGRTQYF. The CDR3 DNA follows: TGTGCCAGCAGCGCCGGTAGGGGGAGGACGCAGTATTTT.

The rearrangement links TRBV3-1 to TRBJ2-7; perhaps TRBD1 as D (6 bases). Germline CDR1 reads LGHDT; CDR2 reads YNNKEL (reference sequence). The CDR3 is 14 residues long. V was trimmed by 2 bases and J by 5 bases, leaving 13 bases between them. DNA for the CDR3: TGTGCCAGCAGCCAATGGGCAGGGACACACGAGCAGTACTTC. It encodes CASSQWAGTHEQYF.

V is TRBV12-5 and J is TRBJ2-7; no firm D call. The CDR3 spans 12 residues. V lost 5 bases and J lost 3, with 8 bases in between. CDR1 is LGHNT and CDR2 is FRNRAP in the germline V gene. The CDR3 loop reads CASGLGDYEQYF. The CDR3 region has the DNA TGTGCTAGTGGTCTAGGAGACTACGAGCAGTACTTC.

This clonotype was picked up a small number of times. The CDR3 sequence: CASSLRGFQPQHF. The CDR3 DNA sequence: TGCGCCAGCAGCTTGCGGGGATTTCAGCCCCAGCATTTT. The genes are TRBV5-1 and TRBJ1-5; D call uncertain. Germline V gives CDR1 SGHRS, CDR2 YFSETQ. The germline V and J ends were trimmed by 1 base and 6 bases, with 8 bases remaining between them. The CDR3 extends over 13 amino acids.

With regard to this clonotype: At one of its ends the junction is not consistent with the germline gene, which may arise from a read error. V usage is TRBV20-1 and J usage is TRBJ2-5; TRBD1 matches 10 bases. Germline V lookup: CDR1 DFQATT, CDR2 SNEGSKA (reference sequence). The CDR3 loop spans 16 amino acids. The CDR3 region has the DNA TGCTGTGCTAGAGATATTCCGGGACAGGGGAGTCAGACCCAGTACTTC. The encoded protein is CCARDIPGQGSQTQYF.

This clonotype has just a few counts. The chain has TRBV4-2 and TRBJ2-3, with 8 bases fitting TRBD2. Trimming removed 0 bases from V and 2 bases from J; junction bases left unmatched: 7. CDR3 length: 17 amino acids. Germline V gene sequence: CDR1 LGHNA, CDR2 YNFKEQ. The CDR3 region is CASSQDGLALTTDTQYF. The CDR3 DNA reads TGTGCCAGCAGCCAAGATGGACTAGCCCTCACCACAGATACGCAGTATTTT.

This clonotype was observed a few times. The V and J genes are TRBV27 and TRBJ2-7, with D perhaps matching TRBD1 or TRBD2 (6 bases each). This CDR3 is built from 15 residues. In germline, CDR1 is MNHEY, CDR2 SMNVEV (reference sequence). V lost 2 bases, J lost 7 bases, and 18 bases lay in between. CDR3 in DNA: TGTGCCAGCAGTTTAGAGGGGGGCCCCCTTTATGAGCAGTACTTC. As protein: CASSLEGGPLYEQYF.

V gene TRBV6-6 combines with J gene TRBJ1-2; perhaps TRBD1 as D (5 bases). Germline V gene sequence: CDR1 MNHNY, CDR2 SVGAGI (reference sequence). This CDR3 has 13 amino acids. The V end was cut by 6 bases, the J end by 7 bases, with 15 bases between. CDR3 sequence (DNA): TGTGCCAGCAGGAACTCTGGGGGAGCTGGCTACACCTTC. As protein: CASRNSGGAGYTF.

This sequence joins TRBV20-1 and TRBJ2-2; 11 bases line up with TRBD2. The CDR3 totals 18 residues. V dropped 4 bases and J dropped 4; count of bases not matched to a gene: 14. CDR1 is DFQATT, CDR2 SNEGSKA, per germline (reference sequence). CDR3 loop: CSATLITSGSIGTGELFF. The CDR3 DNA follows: TGCAGTGCTACCCTAATCACTAGCGGGAGTATTGGCACCGGGGAGCTGTTTTTT.

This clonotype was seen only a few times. CDR3 sequence (DNA): TGCGCCAGCAGCTCTCCGGGACAGGGGGCTGGGGCCAACGTCCTGACTTTC. It specifies CASSSPGQGAGANVLTF. The rearrangement uses TRBV5-1 and TRBJ2-6; TRBD1 matches 11 bases. The germline V gene has CDR1 SGHRS and CDR2 YFSETQ. The CDR3 consists of 17 residues. V was clipped by 3 bases and J by 2 bases; unmatched bases: 4.